A single sample gave rise to the 3 T cell receptor beta chains below, sequenced in a study of response to subunit inactivated influenza vaccine. TCRdb ran MiXCR on the RT-PCR reads and lists one entry per CDR3 protein. The table lists over 800,000 distinct CDR3 sequences, 21% of them singletons, with roughly 10% in the top ten. The material sequenced was PBMCs from blood, taken around 5 days after vaccination. The source is a man in his fifties or sixties who received an inactivated influenza vaccine.

This clonotype was detected a few times. This rearrangement joins TRBV29-1 to TRBJ1-2; D not certain. Trimming took off 4 bases at V and 0 bases at J, with 15 bases between the two ends. The CDR3 spans 15 residues. Germline CDR1 is SQVTM and CDR2 is ANQGSEA. The CDR3 loop reads CSVGPHIGPNYGYTF. The CDR3 bases are TGCAGCGTTGGCCCCCACATCGGACCTAACTATGGCTACACCTTC.

This clonotype was picked up a small number of times. CDR3 nucleotide sequence: TGTGCCAGCAGCTCCCCTGACAGTAGCACAGATACGCAGTATTTT. Translating gives CASSSPDSSTDTQYF. The V and J genes are TRBV7-9 and TRBJ2-3; D is possibly TRBD1 (5 bases). V shed 4 bases and J shed 0 bases, with 11 bases lying between them. There are 15 residues in the CDR3. Germline CDR1 and CDR2: SEHNR and FQNEAQ (reference sequence). Looking up the rest from reference TRBV7-9 and TRBJ2-3 gives the full variable domain: DTGVSQNPRHKITKRGQNVTFRCDPISEHNRLYWYRQTLGQGPEFLTYFQNEAQLEKSRLLSDRFSAERPKGSFSTLEIQRTEQGDSAMYLCASSSPDSSTDTQYFGPGTRLTVL.

In its sample, this clonotype was seen a few times. The chain has TRBV9 and TRBJ2-1; D gene uncertain. CDR1 and CDR2 from the germline V gene are SGDLS and YYNGEE. CDR3 length: 16 amino acids. V lost 3 bases and J lost 0, with 13 bases in between. CDR3 sequence reads: CASSALRIGSYNEQFF. Written as DNA, the CDR3 is TGTGCCAGCAGCGCACTTAGGATTGGCTCCTACAATGAGCAGTTCTTC.